Presented here are 14 T cell receptor beta chains from one specimen sequenced in a study of PD-1 blockade in classical Hodgkin lymphoma. Specified time point: cycle 4 day 1 (C4D1), after about 6 weeks of nivolumab. Each patient relapsed following autologous stem cell transplantation, and prior brentuximab vedotin exposure differed. Magnetic depletion of unwanted cells isolated CD4+ T cells from thawed PBMCs. The data were produced by immunoSEQ multiplex PCR, yet TCRdb's version contains in-frame clones alone and is incomplete. Of about 4,800 clones detected, roughly three quarters appear once; the ten largest clones hold about 3.5%. Sequencing was performed on CD4+ T cells from blood, taken before the fourth cycle of nivolumab. Receptor source: a human donor with classical Hodgkin lymphoma.

The chain employs TRBV18 and TRBJ2-2; 9 bases map to TRBD1. This CDR3 is 20 amino acids long. Germline V lookup: CDR1 KGHSH, CDR2 LQKENI. The ends lost 8 bases at V and 6 bases at J; junction bases unmatched: 25. CDR3 protein: CASKELRFRDRDIFAGELFF. The CDR3 nucleotides read TGTGCCAGCAAAGAACTCAGATTCCGGGACAGGGATATTTTTGCCGGGGAGCTGTTTTTT.

The chain carries TRBV11-3 and TRBJ1-6; unclear D gene. Germline CDR1 SGHNT, CDR2 YENEEA. The CDR3 consists of 15 residues. V was cut by 0 bases and J by 9 bases, with 12 bases left in between. The CDR3 nucleotides read TGTGCCAGCAGCTTAGAGCCCCCCCCCGGTTCACCCCTCCACTTT. It is translated as CASSLEPPPGSPLHF.

This clone has just a few counts. This chain links TRBV19 with TRBJ1-1; D remains ambiguous. The CDR3 length is 12 residues. Looked up from germline, CDR1 is LNHDA and CDR2 is SQIVND (reference sequence). V gave up 6 bases and J gave up 5 bases, with 10 bases separating them. The CDR3 here is CASSPAGTEAFF. CDR3 bases: TGTGCCAGTAGCCCCGCGGGAACTGAAGCTTTCTTT.

CDR3 sequence (DNA): TGTGCCAGTAGCGAGGACAGGGATACGTGGAGCAATCAGCCCCAGCATTTT. Translated, it gives CASSEDRDTWSNQPQHF. The chain carries TRBV19 and TRBJ1-5, with 8 bases aligning to TRBD1. The ends lost 6 bases at V and 1 base at J; junction bases unmatched: 11. This CDR3 region has 17 residues. Germline V CDR1 and CDR2: LNHDA, SQIVND (reference sequence).

This clone was detected a few times. The J gene is TRBJ2-5, the V gene TRBV4-1, with 8 bases matching TRBD2. The CDR3 is made up of 15 amino acids. The V gene end was trimmed by 0 bases and the J gene end by 5 bases; junction bases not matched to a gene: 5. Germline V CDR1 and CDR2: MGHRA, YSYEKL. Here the CDR3 DNA reads TGCGCCAGCAGCCAAGATGGGACTAGTATGGAGACCCAGTACTTC. It specifies CASSQDGTSMETQYF.

V and J are TRBV5-1 and TRBJ1-4; possible D gene TRBD1, 6 bases. The CDR3 has 17 amino acids. Germline assignment: CDR1 SGHRS and CDR2 YFSETQ. The V end was cut by 0 bases, the J end by 8 bases, with 20 bases between. CDR3 residues: CASSLGTSGAQVEKLFF. The DNA of the CDR3 is TGCGCCAGCAGCTTGGGCACATCGGGGGCCCAGGTGGAAAAACTGTTTTTT.

The gene calls are TRBV11-2 and TRBJ2-5; the D gene is possibly TRBD2 (6 bases). Germline assignment: CDR1 SGHAT and CDR2 FQNNGV. Trimming cost V 1 base and J 1 base, with 13 bases left between them. The CDR3 length is 16 residues. CDR3 in amino acids: CASSLAGGRFQETQYF. For the CDR3, the DNA is TGTGCCAGCAGCTTAGCTGGGGGGAGGTTCCAAGAGACCCAGTACTTC. Supplemented by reference TRBV11-2 and TRBJ2-5, the full variable domain reads EAGVAQSPRYKIIEKRQSVAFWCNPISGHATLYWYQQILGQGPKLLIQFQNNGVVDDSQLPKDRFSAERLKGVDSTLKIQPAKLEDSAVYLCASSLAGGRFQETQYFGPGTRLLVL.

CDR3 nucleotides: TGTGCCAGCAGCGCGGAACAGGGAACTGAAGCTTTCTTT. Protein product: CASSAEQGTEAFF. The chain links TRBV7-6 to TRBJ1-1; possible D gene TRBD1, 6 bases. The CDR3 contains 13 residues. Trimming removed 5 bases at V and 5 bases at J, with 12 bases between. Germline CDR1 reads SGHVS; CDR2 reads FNYEAQ. Full variable domain (missing parts from reference TRBV7-6 and TRBJ1-1): GAGVSQSPRYKVTKRGQDVALRCDPISGHVSLYWYRQALGQGPEFLTYFNYEAQQDKSGLPNDRFSAERPEGSISTLTIQRTEQRDSAMYRCASSAEQGTEAFFGQGTRLTVV.

The genes are TRBV7-8 and TRBJ1-3, with TRBD1 identical over 7 bases. CDR1 is SGHVS and CDR2 is FQNEAQ in the germline V gene. This CDR3 is built from 14 residues. The ends lost 4 bases at V and 1 base at J; junction bases unmatched: 1. This CDR3 reads CASSYRGSGNTIYF. In DNA form, the CDR3 reads TGTGCCAGCAGCTACAGGGGTTCTGGAAACACCATATATTTT.

This clone was found a few times. The chain uses TRBV19 and TRBJ2-3; 7 bases line up with TRBD2. The CDR3 length is 15 residues. CDR1 and CDR2 (germline): LNHDA, SQIVND (reference sequence). V lost 7 bases and J lost 0; bases outside the gene matches: 7. CDR3 amino acids: CASIERGRSTDTQYF. As DNA, the CDR3 is TGTGCCAGTATCGAGCGGGGCCGGAGCACAGATACGCAGTATTTT.

The chain joins TRBV2 to TRBJ1-2; D is unclear. CDR3 size: 19 residues. The germline gives CDR1 SNHLY, CDR2 FYNNEI. V gave up 7 bases and J gave up 2 bases, with 29 bases separating them. CDR3: CASKDGKVDVQAENYGYTF. CDR3 sequence (DNA): TGTGCCAGCAAGGACGGGAAGGTGGACGTCCAGGCCGAAAACTATGGCTACACCTTC.

V usage is TRBV19 and J usage is TRBJ1-2; the D is unclear. The CDR3 sequence is 13 residues long. Germline loops: CDR1 LNHDA, CDR2 SQIVND (reference sequence). V was trimmed by 6 bases and J by 4 bases, leaving 12 bases between them. The DNA for the CDR3 is TGTGCCAGTAGGGACGTTGGGTCCTATGGCTACACCTTC. This sequence encodes CASRDVGSYGYTF.

This clone was seen a handful of times. The gene calls are TRBV5-6 and TRBJ2-1; D is perhaps TRBD2 (5 bases). The germline V gene has CDR1 SGHDT and CDR2 YYEEEE. The length of the CDR3 is 13 residues. V lost 2 bases and J 8 bases, leaving 11 bases between the germline ends. For the CDR3, the DNA is TGTGCCAGCAGCTTTCTAATGAGGGATGAGCAGTTCTTC. This sequence encodes CASSFLMRDEQFF.

The chain couples TRBV2 to TRBJ1-2; D remains unclear. Between the trimmed V and J ends, which lost 5 bases and 8 bases, there was a span of 12 bases. The CDR3 sequence is 12 residues long. Germline V gene sequence: CDR1 SNHLY, CDR2 FYNNEI. The DNA of the CDR3 is TGTGCCAGCAGTCTTATCCGGGAGGGCTACACCTTC. This translates into CASSLIREGYTF.